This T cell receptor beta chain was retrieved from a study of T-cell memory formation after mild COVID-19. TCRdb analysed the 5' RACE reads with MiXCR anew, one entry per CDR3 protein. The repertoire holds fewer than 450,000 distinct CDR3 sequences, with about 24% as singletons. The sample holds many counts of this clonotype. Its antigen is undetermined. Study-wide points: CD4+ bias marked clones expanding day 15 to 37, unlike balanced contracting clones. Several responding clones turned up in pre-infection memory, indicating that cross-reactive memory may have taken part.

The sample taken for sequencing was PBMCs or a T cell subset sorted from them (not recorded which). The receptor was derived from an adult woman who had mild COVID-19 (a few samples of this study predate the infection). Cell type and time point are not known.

The CDR3 protein is CSANRDISPQHF. The CDR3 DNA sequence: TGCAGTGCTAACCGGGACATAAGTCCCCAGCATTTT. This sequence joins TRBV20-1 and TRBJ1-5; a weak D match, TRBD1 (6 bases). Germline V gives CDR1 DFQATT, CDR2 SNEGSKA (reference sequence). Trimming pared 4 bases from V and 10 bases from J, leaving 14 bases between. This CDR3 comprises 12 residues.